The entry below gives a single TCR beta chain sequence along with its context. These data are taken from a study of PD-1 blockade in mismatch repair-deficient tumors. Study-wide background: Enrolled about 2013-2016, patients had progressing, pretreated mismatch repair-deficient cancers of approximately 13 types.

Sequenced by immunoSEQ multiplex PCR; TCRdb stores in-frame clones only, minus some. The table lists 77,000 or so clones, roughly 80% of them singletons. Germline CDR1 is LNHDA and CDR2 is SQIVND (reference sequence). With 3 bases removed from V and 1 base from J, the gap between germline ends came to 7 bases. The length of the CDR3 is 14 residues. PCR or immunohistochemistry showed mismatch repair deficiency in every enrolled patient. The source of this sequence is an adult with mismatch repair-deficient cancer. The chain links TRBV19 to TRBJ1-3; no firm D call. The starting material was peripheral blood, obtained 44 weeks after starting pembrolizumab. CDR3 DNA sequence: TGTGCCAGTAGTATTTCGGGTTCTGGAAACACCATATATTTT. Protein product: CASSISGSGNTIYF.